The sequence of this TCR beta chain was determined in a study of PD-1 blockade in mismatch repair-deficient tumors. The overall study: Enrolled about 2012-2016, patients had progressing, pretreated mismatch repair-deficient cancers of around 12 types. General study findings and limits: Tumor-resident clones, often undetectable pretreatment in blood, expanded then contracted after pembrolizumab.

The protocol was immunoSEQ multiplex PCR, while the TCRdb copy is restricted to in-frame clones and leaves out a portion. This table holds some 100,000 clones, 70% to 85% found once. Every patient had mismatch repair deficiency by PCR or immunohistochemistry. A few pembrolizumab responders had their TCRs sequenced. The table lists this clone with a few counts. Its antigen is unidentified. This CDR3 contains 15 residues. The germline CDR1 and CDR2 sequences are LNHDA and SQIVND (reference sequence). The V end was cut by 6 bases, the J end by 5 bases, with 16 bases between. Sequencing was performed on peripheral blood, taken approximately 35 weeks after starting pembrolizumab. The source is an adult with mismatch repair-deficient cancer. The rearrangement uses TRBV19 and TRBJ2-2; the D gene is possibly TRBD1 (5 bases). The CDR3 here is CASSTQVGATGELFF. CDR3 DNA sequence: TGTGCCAGTAGCACACAGGTTGGAGCGACCGGGGAGCTGTTTTTT.